One and the same sample provided the 10 T cell receptor beta chains below, sequenced in a study of shared clonotypes between healthy human individuals. Using immunoSEQ multiplex PCR, the repertoire was profiled, and TCRdb retains in-frame clones only, with some absent. This sample carries approximately 2.1 million clones, roughly 93% of them seen once, and the ten largest clones take 0.35% to 0.5%. Input material: naive CD4+ T cells from PBMCs. As for subset: CD45RA+ positively selected. These receptors originate from a man between 18 and 35 years old in good health. Some clones in this sample may be carry-over from other donors' samples.

The rearrangement joins TRBV28 to TRBJ2-5; D unresolved. V was shortened by 6 bases and J by 0 bases, with 8 bases between the two germline ends. The length of the CDR3 is 13 residues. Looked up from germline, CDR1 is MDHEN and CDR2 is SYDVKM. CDR3 coding DNA: TGTGCCAGCAGGACGGTAAACCAAGAGACCCAGTACTTC. It specifies CASRTVNQETQYF.

The gene calls are TRBV7-9 and TRBJ1-2; 8 bases are a match to TRBD1. Germline-derived CDR1 and CDR2 are SEHNR and FQNEAQ (reference sequence). This CDR3 region has 12 residues. The junction had 6 bases not matched to a gene; V was cut back by 5 bases and J by 10 bases. DNA for the CDR3: TGTGCCAGCAGCCTTTCGACAGGGGTCTACACCTTC. This encodes CASSLSTGVYTF.

The rearrangement uses TRBV28 and TRBJ2-7; D is uncertain. CDR3 size: 16 residues. The germline gives CDR1 MDHEN, CDR2 SYDVKM. V lost 6 bases and J 0 bases, leaving 18 bases between the germline ends. The CDR3 DNA reads TGTGCCAGCAGCCGGTGGGGATCTCTCAGCTCCTACGAGCAGTACTTC. Translation: CASSRWGSLSSYEQYF.

The V call is TRBV9, the J call TRBJ2-1; 9 bases map to TRBD1. The CDR3 sequence is 16 residues long. CDR1 SGDLS and CDR2 YYNGEE come from the germline V gene. J gave up 9 bases and V 3 bases, and 13 bases lay outside the gene matches. CDR3 residues: CASSAGPGQGLGEQFF. The DNA for the CDR3 is TGTGCCAGCAGCGCAGGACCGGGACAGGGATTGGGTGAGCAGTTCTTC.

The genes are TRBV27 and TRBJ2-2; no clear D gene. The germline V gene encodes CDR1 MNHEY and CDR2 SMNVEV (reference sequence). The V and J ends lost 3 bases and 7 bases respectively, with 15 bases between them. The CDR3 loop spans 15 amino acids. The DNA for the CDR3 is TGTGCCAGCAGTTTCGCTAGGCGGCCTCACGGGGAGCTGTTTTTT. Amino acid sequence: CASSFARRPHGELFF.

The chain couples TRBV19 to TRBJ2-5; TRBD1 aligns across 8 bases. This CDR3 has 15 amino acids. Germline-derived CDR1 and CDR2 are LNHDA and SQIVND (reference sequence). The V segment lost 2 bases and the J segment 2 bases; nucleotides outside the gene matches: 4. CDR3 DNA: TGTGCCAGTAGTATACACGGGACAGGTCAAGAGACCCAGTACTTC. Amino acids: CASSIHGTGQETQYF. Supplemented by reference TRBV19 and TRBJ2-5, the full variable domain reads DGGITQSPKYLFRKEGQNVTLSCEQNLNHDAMYWYRQDPGQGLRLIYYSQIVNDFQKGDIAEGYSVSREKKESFPLTVTSAQKNPTAFYLCASSIHGTGQETQYFGPGTRLLVL.

The V and J genes are TRBV5-1 and TRBJ2-7; D might be TRBD1 (5 bases). This CDR3 region has 14 residues. V lost 0 bases to trimming and J lost 2 bases, with 9 bases between them. The germline V gene has CDR1 SGHRS and CDR2 YFSETQ. Written as DNA, the CDR3 is TGCGCCAGCAGCTTGGATCCGACAGCCTACGAGCAGTACTTC. Its protein is CASSLDPTAYEQYF.

This clone was detected only a few times. The CDR3, as DNA: TGTGCCAGCAGTGAGGGCAGCTTGAACACTGAAGCTTTCTTT. Its translation: CASSEGSLNTEAFF. The chain recombines TRBV6-1 with TRBJ1-1; D is undetermined. The CDR3 has 14 residues. V lost 3 bases and J 0 bases, leaving 8 bases between the germline ends. Germline V gives CDR1 MNHNS, CDR2 SASEGT.

The CDR3 region is CASSQGLSGANVLTF. Here the CDR3 DNA reads TGCGCCAGCAGCCAAGGTCTATCTGGGGCCAACGTCCTGACTTTC. This chain uses TRBV4-3 with TRBJ2-6; D not certain. V was clipped by 1 base and J by 1 base, with 5 bases between them. Germline V gene lookup returns CDR1 LGHNA and CDR2 YSLEER. This CDR3 comprises 15 residues.

This chain joins TRBV7-2 and TRBJ1-2, with 9 bases that match TRBD1. This CDR3 spans 14 amino acids. Germline-derived CDR1 and CDR2 are SGHTA and FQGNSA. With 6 bases clipped from V and 8 bases from J, the junction kept 10 bases outside the gene matches. The CDR3 nucleotides are TGTGCCAGCAGGCCATACACAGGGGGCGAGGGCTACACCTTC. This gives the protein CASRPYTGGEGYTF.